The T cell receptor (beta chain) described here comes from a study of cytomegalovirus exposure and HLA in healthy donors. Notes on the study in general: Using the classifier, cytomegalovirus status was reportedly diagnosed with high specificity and sensitivity. The likely origin of a cluster of highly shared sequence variants was a sequencing artifact. The study put some 150 TCR beta chains on its list as cytomegalovirus-associated.

As for this clone: What it binds is unknown.

PCR involved 60 Vbeta and 13 Jbeta primers. The method was immunoSEQ multiplex PCR; TCRdb's version includes in-frame clones alone and lacks a portion of them. The table shows 150,000 to 200,000 clones, with 65% to 70% occurring only once. The CDR3 consists of 16 residues. V was trimmed by 5 bases and J by 4 bases, leaving 20 bases between them. Germline V gives CDR1 SGHTA, CDR2 FQGTGA. Specimen: PBMCs. The chain carries TRBV7-3 and TRBJ1-2; D may be TRBD1 (6 bases). The TCR comes from a young man in good health and CMV-seropositive. CDR3 sequence reads: CASSPGARGPAYGYTF. CDR3 nucleotide sequence: TGTGCCAGCAGCCCAGGCGCGCGGGGGCCAGCCTATGGCTACACCTTC. The full variable domain, with the rest looked up from reference TRBV7-3 and TRBJ1-2, is GAGVSQTPSNKVTEKGKYVELRCDPISGHTALYWYRQSLGQGPEFLIYFQGTGAADDSGLPNDRFFAVRPEGSVSTLKIQRTERGDSAVYLCASSPGARGPAYGYTFGSGTRLTVV.